A single sample is the source of the 12 T cell receptor beta chains below, sequenced in a study of T cells in Graves' hyperthyroidism and ophthalmopathy. Authors of the study amplified TCR beta CDR3 regions from RNA transcripts. TCR CDR3 regions were first amplified by RT-PCR with HTBI primers. TCRdb re-derived calls from the multiplex PCR reads in MiXCR, one entry per CDR3 protein. The table shows hundreds of thousands of distinct CDR3 sequences, with roughly 14% occurring only once. Source material: blood. The receptor set was obtained from a man between 18 and 29 years old with Graves' ophthalmopathy.

The sample holds a few counts of this clonotype. The chain carries TRBV27 and TRBJ2-2; D is unclear. Trimming took 7 bases from V and 7 from J, leaving 16 bases between them. This CDR3 comprises 14 residues. Germline V gene data show CDR1 as MNHEY and CDR2 as SMNVEV (reference sequence). CDR3 DNA sequence: TGTGCCAGCACCTCATTTCGGACGAGCGGGGAGCTGTTTTTT. Translated, it gives CASTSFRTSGELFF.

The CDR3 reads CASSIPRGRGHTEAFF. DNA of the CDR3: TGTGCCAGTAGTATCCCTAGGGGAAGAGGACACACTGAAGCTTTCTTT. The chain joins TRBV19 to TRBJ1-1; possible D gene TRBD1, 5 bases. This CDR3 comprises 16 residues. Germline V CDR1 and CDR2: LNHDA, SQIVND (reference sequence). Trimming stripped 3 bases from V and 3 bases from J, with 17 bases between.

The V call is TRBV5-1, the J call TRBJ2-5; possibly TRBD2 for D (6 bases). CDR1 SGHRS and CDR2 YFSETQ come from the germline V gene. The CDR3 has 16 amino acids. Trimming stripped 3 bases from V and 5 bases from J, with 20 bases between. CDR3 nucleotide sequence: TGCGCCAGCAGCTCTGGTCCGGAGGGGCTCACGGAGACCCAGTACTTC. Translation: CASSSGPEGLTETQYF.

For this clonotype: This may stem from a read error, because a much larger clone lies one nucleotide away. J is TRBJ1-6 and V is TRBV6-4, with no clear D. This CDR3 has 14 residues. The V gene's germline CDR1 is MRHNA and CDR2 SNTAGT. CDR3 nucleotides: TGTGCCGGCAGTGAAGAGGCCGGAAATTCACCCCTCCACTTT. As protein: CAGSEEAGNSPLHF.

The rearrangement links TRBV9 to TRBJ2-2, with a weak D call TRBD2 (5 bases). V was trimmed by 6 bases and J by 1 base, leaving 10 bases between them. This CDR3 comprises 14 residues. CDR1 and CDR2 from the germline V gene are SGDLS and YYNGEE. CDR3 loop: CASKGSVNTGELFF. In nucleotides, the CDR3 is TGTGCCAGCAAAGGGAGCGTGAACACCGGGGAGCTGTTTTTT. Complete variable domain (other parts from reference TRBV9 and TRBJ2-2): DSGVTQTPKHLITATGQRVTLRCSPRSGDLSVYWYQQSLDQGLQFLIQYYNGEERAKGNILERFSAQQFPDLHSELNLSSLELGDSALYFCASKGSVNTGELFFGEGSRLTVL.

In this sample, this clonotype turned up many times. The rearrangement links TRBV5-1 to TRBJ2-5; no clear D. The CDR3 runs 15 residues. Germline V gene lookup returns CDR1 SGHRS and CDR2 YFSETQ. V lost 0 bases and J 1 base, leaving 10 bases between the germline ends. Here the CDR3 reads CASSLAGPAQETQYF. In DNA, the CDR3 is TGCGCCAGCAGCTTGGCCGGTCCGGCCCAAGAGACCCAGTACTTC. The variable domain in full, with the rest retrieved from reference TRBV5-1 and TRBJ2-5, is KAGVTQTPRYLIKTRGQQVTLSCSPISGHRSVSWYQQTPGQGLQFLFEYFSETQRNKGNFPGRFSGRQFSNSRSEMNVSTLELGDSALYLCASSLAGPAQETQYFGPGTRLLVL.

This clonotype has ten or more counts. The chain joins TRBV6-1 to TRBJ2-5; D might be TRBD2 (5 bases). The germline gives CDR1 MNHNS, CDR2 SASEGT. The germline V and J ends were trimmed by 5 bases and 0 bases, with 10 bases remaining between them. The CDR3 covers 14 residues. The DNA for the CDR3 is TGTGCCAGCAGTTATGGCGGGTACCAAGAGACCCAGTACTTC. It codes for CASSYGGYQETQYF.

V gene TRBV19 combines with J gene TRBJ2-1, with 8 bases fitting TRBD2. Germline trimming cut 0 bases from V and 0 bases from J; bases unmatched to any gene: 1. Germline assignment: CDR1 LNHDA and CDR2 SQIVND (reference sequence). The CDR3 extends over 16 amino acids. CDR3 sequence reads: CASSIDSGSSYNEQFF. As DNA, the CDR3 is TGTGCCAGTAGTATAGACAGCGGGAGCTCCTACAATGAGCAGTTCTTC. The full variable domain, its missing parts supplied by reference TRBV19 and TRBJ2-1, is DGGITQSPKYLFRKEGQNVTLSCEQNLNHDAMYWYRQDPGQGLRLIYYSQIVNDFQKGDIAEGYSVSREKKESFPLTVTSAQKNPTAFYLCASSIDSGSSYNEQFFGPGTRLTVL.

This clonotype was counted many times. The chain employs TRBV12-3 or TRBV12-4 and TRBJ2-7; D not resolved. Trimming removed 6 bases from V and 7 bases from J, with 10 bases in between. The CDR3 runs 11 residues. The CDR3 DNA reads TGTGCCAGCAGCGAAGGTGGGGAGCAGTACTTC. This gives the protein CASSEGGEQYF.

This chain connects TRBV19 to TRBJ2-3, with 7 bases fitting TRBD1. CDR3 length equals 19 residues. Germline V gene sequence: CDR1 LNHDA, CDR2 SQIVND (reference sequence). V trimming: 5 bases; J trimming: 2 bases; junction bases outside the gene matches: 19. The CDR3 loop reads CASSAQPRGSYSFTDTQYF. The CDR3 DNA is TGTGCCAGTAGTGCCCAGCCCAGGGGGTCCTACTCCTTCACAGATACGCAGTATTTT.

This clonotype was recorded at least ten times. The chain is built from TRBV7-3 and TRBJ1-1; tentatively, D is TRBD1 (5 bases). The CDR3 is made up of 13 amino acids. CDR1 and CDR2 (germline): SGHTA, FQGTGA. Trimming left V 5 bases short and J 7 bases short, with 14 bases between. The CDR3 region is CASSPGGQGEAFF. CDR3 in DNA: TGTGCCAGCAGCCCAGGTGGTCAGGGTGAAGCTTTCTTT.

This clonotype showed up many times. V and J are TRBV7-3 and TRBJ2-7; 8 positions match TRBD1. The CDR3 is 14 residues long. CDR1 is SGHTA and CDR2 is FQGTGA in the germline V gene. V lost 4 bases and J lost 7; bases outside the gene matches: 9. CDR3 in DNA: TGTGCCAGCAGCTCGGACAGGGTTTCGGGAGAGCAGTACTTC. It specifies CASSSDRVSGEQYF.